The rows below give T cell receptor beta chains drawn from one sample of a study of blood T cell repertoires in COVID-19. Method: immunoSEQ multiplex PCR; TCRdb's copy keeps in-frame clones and lacks some. The data contain more than 85,000 clones, approximately 80% of them singletons. The specimen was peripheral blood. The source is a human donor in a cohort sampled during active COVID-19. Each CDR3 is given with its conserved first and last residue. The D gene is left open where the match is weak. Where a row states a size, it is once, few, many or the class of an expanded clone; other rows omit it.

J gene,D gene,V gene,CDR3 length,clone size,CDR3 DNA,CDR3 protein
TRBJ2-1,TRBD1,TRBV18,15,few,TGTGCCAGCTCATCGGGACAGCCCCTCATAGGGGAGCAGTTCTTC,CASSSGQPLIGEQFF
TRBJ2-2,-,TRBV5-5,18,-,TGTGCCAGCAGCTATTACCGTGTAGGAGGCGCGAACACCGGGGAGCTGTTTTTT,CASSYYRVGGANTGELFF
TRBJ2-5,-,TRBV28,12,-,TGTGCCAGCGGTTCGGGTAGGGAGACCCAGTACTTC,CASGSGRETQYF
TRBJ1-5,-,TRBV19,16,few,TGTGCCAGTAGTGTTGGGAGTTCCTATAGCAATCAGCCCCAGCATTTT,CASSVGSSYSNQPQHF
TRBJ1-2,TRBD1,TRBV12-5,11,once,TGTGCTAGTGGTTTGCTGGACAGGGAAAGCTTC,CASGLLDRESF
TRBJ2-6,-,TRBV18,16,-,TGTGCCAGCTCACGGATTCGGGAAATTAGGGCCAACGTCCTGACTTTC,CASSRIREIRANVLTF
TRBJ1-1,-,TRBV3-1/TRBV3-2,14,once,TGTGCCAGCAGCCCTCGGACGGGATCCTCTGAAGCTTTCTTT,CASSPRTGSSEAFF
TRBJ2-5,-,TRBV18,13,-,TGTGCCAGCTCACCCACCCCCTCCCTTACACCGAACTTC,CASSPTPSLTPNF
TRBJ2-6,-,TRBV5-1,14,-,TGCGCCAGCAGCTTGACAGCCGGGGCCAACGTCCTGACTTTC,CASSLTAGANVLTF
TRBJ1-2,TRBD1,TRBV13,13,-,TGTGCCAGCAGCTCGGGACAGGGGGGCGGCTACACCTTC,CASSSGQGGGYTF
TRBJ2-7,-,TRBV5-1,12,-,TGCGCCAGCAGCTTTGAGGGATACGAGCAGTACTTC,CASSFEGYEQYF
TRBJ1-2,TRBD1,TRBV12-3/TRBV12-4,12,-,TGTGCCAGCAGTAGGGACAGGGGCTTTCTGACCTTC,CASSRDRGFLTF
TRBJ1-6,TRBD1,TRBV7-2,17,-,TGTGCCAGCAGCTTAGGGACAGGCAGAAATTTAAATTCACCCCTCCACTTT,CASSLGTGRNLNSPLHF
TRBJ1-1,-,TRBV3-1/TRBV3-2,15,-,TGTGCCAGCACTAAAAACCCCCTCGGTGGGAGGGAAGCTTTCTTT,CASTKNPLGGREAFF
TRBJ1-1,-,TRBV7-2,13,-,TGTGCCAGCAGCCCCCATCCGAACACTGAAGCTTTCTTT,CASSPHPNTEAFF
TRBJ1-1,TRBD1,TRBV4-1,15,-,TGCGCCAGCAGCCAAGTTAAGACAGGGGACACTGAAGCTTTCTTT,CASSQVKTGDTEAFF
TRBJ2-7,TRBD2,TRBV19,18,-,TGTGCCAGTAGTAGACCTTTCGGAGCGGGAGGGGAGGGATACGAGCAGTACTTC,CASSRPFGAGGEGYEQYF
TRBJ1-6,TRBD1,TRBV5-1,14,-,TGCGCCAGCAGTGTAGGGGGCGAAAATTCACCCCTCCACTTT,CASSVGGENSPLHF
TRBJ1-6,-,TRBV7-8,18,-,TGTGCCAGCAGCCCCCGGGTACTAGCCAGCTCCTATAATTCACCCCTCCACTTT,CASSPRVLASSYNSPLHF
TRBJ1-2,-,TRBV18,17,-,TGTGCCAGCTCACCACAGCTCTTTAACAGGGATATCAATGGCTACACCTTC,CASSPQLFNRDINGYTF
TRBJ2-5,TRBD2,TRBV5-1,14,medium-sized,TGCGCCAGCAGCCGTACGGGGGGAGGGGAGACCCAGTACTTC,CASSRTGGGETQYF
TRBJ2-5,TRBD2,TRBV2,13,-,TGTGCCAGCAGGGGACTAGCGGGAGGGACCCAGTACTTC,CASRGLAGGTQYF
TRBJ2-3,-,TRBV3-1/TRBV3-2,14,-,TGTGCCAGCAGCACACGGACTGTTACAGATACGCAGTATTTT,CASSTRTVTDTQYF
TRBJ2-1,-,TRBV3-1/TRBV3-2,16,-,TGTGCCAGCAGCCCATGGACCTTAGGGGCCTACAATGAGCAGTTCTTC,CASSPWTLGAYNEQFF
TRBJ2-7,-,TRBV21-1,14,-,TGTGCCAGCCTTCGGGGGAGCATAACCTACGAGCAGTACTTC,CASLRGSITYEQYF
TRBJ2-2,-,TRBV6-5,13,-,TGTGCCAGCAGTCCACGGGAAACCGGGGAGCTGTTTTTT,CASSPRETGELFF
TRBJ2-7,-,TRBV27,15,-,TGTGCCAGCAGTTCCCTCGGGGCAGGGGCTAACGAGCAGTACTTC,CASSSLGAGANEQYF
TRBJ2-2,TRBD2,TRBV5-1,15,-,TGCGCCAGCAGCGAGACTAGCGGGAACACCGGGGAGCTGTTTTTT,CASSETSGNTGELFF
TRBJ1-1,-,TRBV5-1,13,-,TGCGCCAGCTCGCCCCGAGGGGGTACTGAAGCTTTCTTT,CASSPRGGTEAFF
TRBJ1-1,-,TRBV29-1,12,-,TGCAGCGTTGGACAACTGAACACTGAAGCTTTCTTT,CSVGQLNTEAFF
TRBJ1-2,TRBD1,TRBV19,14,-,TGTGCCAGTAGTGCCCGGGACAGGGGGCTGGGCTACACCTTC,CASSARDRGLGYTF
TRBJ1-4,TRBD1,TRBV7-9,16,-,TGTGCCAGCAGCTCCCCCGGGACAGGGTTGGATGAAAAACTGTTTTTT,CASSSPGTGLDEKLFF
TRBJ1-4,TRBD1,TRBV5-6,17,-,TGTGCCAGCAGCTTCGGACAGGGTGTCGCAACTAATGAAAAACTGTTTTTT,CASSFGQGVATNEKLFF
TRBJ2-2,TRBD2,TRBV7-6,18,few,TGTGCCAGCAGCCCCGGGACTAGCGGGCGCTGGAACACCGGGGAGCTGTTTTTT,CASSPGTSGRWNTGELFF
TRBJ2-7,-,TRBV5-3,14,-,TGTGCCAGAAGCTTGGGCGGGGAAACCTACGAGCAGTACTTC,CARSLGGETYEQYF
TRBJ2-1,-,TRBV7-9,13,-,TGTGCCAGCAGCCTGCCCGGGTTGAATGAGCAGTTCTTC,CASSLPGLNEQFF